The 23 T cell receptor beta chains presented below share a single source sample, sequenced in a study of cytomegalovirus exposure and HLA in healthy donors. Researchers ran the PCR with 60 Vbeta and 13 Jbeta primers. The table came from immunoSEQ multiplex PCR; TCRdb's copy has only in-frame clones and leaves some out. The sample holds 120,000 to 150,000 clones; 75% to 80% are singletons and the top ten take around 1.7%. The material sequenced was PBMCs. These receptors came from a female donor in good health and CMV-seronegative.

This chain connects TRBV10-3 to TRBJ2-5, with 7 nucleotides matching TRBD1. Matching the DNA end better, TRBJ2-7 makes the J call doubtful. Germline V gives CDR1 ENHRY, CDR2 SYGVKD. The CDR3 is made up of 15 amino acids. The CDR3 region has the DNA TGTGCCATCAGCCTCCGGGACAGTTCTTCCTACGAGCAGTACTTC. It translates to CAISLRDSSSYEQYF.

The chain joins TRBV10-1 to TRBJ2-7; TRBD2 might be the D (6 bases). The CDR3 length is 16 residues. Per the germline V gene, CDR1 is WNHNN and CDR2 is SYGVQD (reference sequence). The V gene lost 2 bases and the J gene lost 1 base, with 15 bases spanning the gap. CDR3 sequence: CASSEHRLAGSYEQYF. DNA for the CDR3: TGCGCCAGCAGTGAGCATAGGTTGGCGGGATCCTACGAGCAGTACTTC.

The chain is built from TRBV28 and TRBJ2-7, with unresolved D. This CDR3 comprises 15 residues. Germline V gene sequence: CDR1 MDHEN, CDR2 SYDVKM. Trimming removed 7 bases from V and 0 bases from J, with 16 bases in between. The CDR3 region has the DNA TGTGCCAGCACTTCTGACGCAGGAACCTCCTACGAGCAGTACTTC. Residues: CASTSDAGTSYEQYF.

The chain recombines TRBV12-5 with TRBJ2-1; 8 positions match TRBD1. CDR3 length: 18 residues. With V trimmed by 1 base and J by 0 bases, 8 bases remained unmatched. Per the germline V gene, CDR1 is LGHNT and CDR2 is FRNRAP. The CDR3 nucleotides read TGTGCTAGTGGTTTGGCCGGGACAGGCAAGAGCTCCTACAATGAGCAGTTCTTC. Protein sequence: CASGLAGTGKSSYNEQFF. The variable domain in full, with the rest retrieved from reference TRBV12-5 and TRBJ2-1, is DARVTQTPRHKVTEMGQEVTMRCQPILGHNTVFWYRQTMMQGLELLAYFRNRAPLDDSGMPKDRFSAEMPDATLATLKIQPSEPRDSAVYFCASGLAGTGKSSYNEQFFGPGTRLTVL.

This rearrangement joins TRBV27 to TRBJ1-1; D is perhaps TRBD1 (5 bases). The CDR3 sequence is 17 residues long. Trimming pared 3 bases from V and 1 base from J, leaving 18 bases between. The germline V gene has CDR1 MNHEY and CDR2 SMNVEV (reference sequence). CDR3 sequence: CASSFSSQRQRNTEAFF. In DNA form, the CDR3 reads TGTGCCAGCAGTTTTTCCTCCCAACGACAGAGGAACACTGAAGCTTTCTTT.

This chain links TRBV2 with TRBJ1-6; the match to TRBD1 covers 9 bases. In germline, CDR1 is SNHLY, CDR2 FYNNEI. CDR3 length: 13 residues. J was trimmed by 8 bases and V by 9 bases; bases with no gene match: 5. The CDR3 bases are TGTGCCAGTAAGACAGGGGGGGATTCACCCCTCCACTTT. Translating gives CASKTGGDSPLHF.

The CDR3 loop is CASSYSPGSNTGELFF. CDR3 sequence (DNA): TGTGCCAGCAGTTACTCGCCAGGCTCGAACACCGGGGAGCTGTTTTTT. This sequence joins TRBV6-5 and TRBJ2-2; D is unresolved. Trimming left V 0 bases short and J 0 bases short, with 8 bases between. The CDR3 extends over 16 amino acids. Germline V CDR1 and CDR2: MNHEY, SVGAGI.

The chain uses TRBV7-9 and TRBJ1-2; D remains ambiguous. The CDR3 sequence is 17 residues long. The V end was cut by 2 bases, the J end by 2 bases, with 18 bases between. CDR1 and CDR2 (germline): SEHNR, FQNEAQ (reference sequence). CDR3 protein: CASSLLIDRGGNYGYTF. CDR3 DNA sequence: TGTGCCAGCAGCTTATTAATCGATCGAGGTGGAAACTATGGCTACACCTTC.

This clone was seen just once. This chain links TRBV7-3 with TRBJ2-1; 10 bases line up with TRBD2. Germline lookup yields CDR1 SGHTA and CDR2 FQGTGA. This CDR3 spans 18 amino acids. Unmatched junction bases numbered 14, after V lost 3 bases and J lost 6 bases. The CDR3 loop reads CASSFPGKREGPGNEQFF. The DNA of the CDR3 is TGTGCCAGCAGCTTCCCAGGTAAGCGGGAGGGCCCAGGCAATGAGCAGTTCTTC.

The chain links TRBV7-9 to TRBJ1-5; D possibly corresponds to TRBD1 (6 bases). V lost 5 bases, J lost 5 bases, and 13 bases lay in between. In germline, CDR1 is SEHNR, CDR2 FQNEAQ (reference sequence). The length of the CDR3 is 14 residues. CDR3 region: CASSHTGRDQPQHF. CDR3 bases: TGTGCCAGCAGCCATACAGGGCGCGATCAGCCCCAGCATTTT.

The CDR3 nucleotides read TGCGCCAGCAGTGAGAACAGGCTACCCTACGAGCAGTACTTC. Translated: CASSENRLPYEQYF. The chain uses TRBV10-1 and TRBJ2-7, with TRBD1 as a possible D gene (5 bases). The CDR3 loop spans 14 amino acids. Germline lookup yields CDR1 WNHNN and CDR2 SYGVQD (reference sequence). V gave up 2 bases and J gave up 2 bases, with 10 bases separating them.

CDR3 DNA: TGTGCCAGCAGCATCCTAACCGGTGGGCCGGCTAATGAAAAACTGTTTTTT. Translated, it gives CASSILTGGPANEKLFF. The J gene is TRBJ1-4, the V gene TRBV5-4; D uncertain. The V end was cut by 4 bases, the J end by 3 bases, with 19 bases between. Per germline, CDR1 SGHNT and CDR2 YYREEE (reference sequence). This CDR3 has 17 residues.

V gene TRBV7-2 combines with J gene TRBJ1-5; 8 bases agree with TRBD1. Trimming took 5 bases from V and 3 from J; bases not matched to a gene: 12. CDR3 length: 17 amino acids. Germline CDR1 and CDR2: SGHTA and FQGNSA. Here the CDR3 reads CASSGSTRTGHNQPQHF. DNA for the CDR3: TGTGCCAGCAGCGGCTCAACCAGGACAGGGCACAATCAGCCCCAGCATTTT.

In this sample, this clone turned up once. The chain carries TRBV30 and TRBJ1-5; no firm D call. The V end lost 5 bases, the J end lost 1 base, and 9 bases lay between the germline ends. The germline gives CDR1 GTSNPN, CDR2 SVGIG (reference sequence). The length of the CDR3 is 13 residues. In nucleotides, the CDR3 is TGTGCCTGGGAGGGAACAAGCAATCAGCCCCAGCATTTT. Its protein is CAWEGTSNQPQHF. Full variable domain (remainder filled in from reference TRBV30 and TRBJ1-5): SQTIHQWPATLVQPVGSPLSLECTVEGTSNPNLYWYRQAAGRGLQLLFYSVGIGQISSEVPQNLSASRPQDRQFILSSKKLLLSDSGFYLCAWEGTSNQPQHFGDGTRLSIL.

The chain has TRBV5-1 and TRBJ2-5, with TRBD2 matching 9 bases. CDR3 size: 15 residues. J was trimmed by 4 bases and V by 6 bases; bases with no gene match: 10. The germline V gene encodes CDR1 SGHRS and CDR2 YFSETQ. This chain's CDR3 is CASNDVGGGGETQYF. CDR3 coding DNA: TGCGCCAGCAACGACGTGGGCGGGGGGGGAGAGACCCAGTACTTC.

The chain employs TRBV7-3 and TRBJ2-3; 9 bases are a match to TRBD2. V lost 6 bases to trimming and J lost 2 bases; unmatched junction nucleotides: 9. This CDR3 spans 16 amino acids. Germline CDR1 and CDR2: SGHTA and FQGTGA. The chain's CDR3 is CASSPHPSGNTDTQYF. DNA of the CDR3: TGTGCCAGCAGTCCTCACCCTAGCGGGAACACAGATACGCAGTATTTT.

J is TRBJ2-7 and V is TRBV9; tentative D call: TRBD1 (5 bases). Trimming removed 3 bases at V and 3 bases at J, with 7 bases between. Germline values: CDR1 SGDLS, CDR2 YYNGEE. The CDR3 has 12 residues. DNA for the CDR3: TGTGCCAGCAGCGAAACAGGCTACGAGCAGTACTTC. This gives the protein CASSETGYEQYF.

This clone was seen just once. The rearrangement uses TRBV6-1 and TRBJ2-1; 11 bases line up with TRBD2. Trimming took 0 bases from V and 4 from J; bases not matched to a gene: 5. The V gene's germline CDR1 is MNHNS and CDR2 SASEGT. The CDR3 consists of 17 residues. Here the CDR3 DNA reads TGTGCCAGCAGTGAAGCTCCCGGGACTAGCGGATACAATGAGCAGTTCTTC. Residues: CASSEAPGTSGYNEQFF.

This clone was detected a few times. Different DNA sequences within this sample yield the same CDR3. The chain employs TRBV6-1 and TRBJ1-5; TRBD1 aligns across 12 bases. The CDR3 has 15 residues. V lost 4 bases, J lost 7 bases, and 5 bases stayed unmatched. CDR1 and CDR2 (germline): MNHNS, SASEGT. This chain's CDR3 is CASSGGTGGGQPQHF. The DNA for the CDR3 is TGTGCCAGCAGTGGGGGGACAGGGGGCGGACAGCCCCAGCATTTT.

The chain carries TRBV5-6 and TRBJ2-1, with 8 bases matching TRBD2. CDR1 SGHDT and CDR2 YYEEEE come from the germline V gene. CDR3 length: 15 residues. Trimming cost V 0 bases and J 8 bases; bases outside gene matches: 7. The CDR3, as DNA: TGTGCCAGCAGCTTGGTTCCGGGGACTAGTTATGAGCAGTTCTTC. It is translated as CASSLVPGTSYEQFF.

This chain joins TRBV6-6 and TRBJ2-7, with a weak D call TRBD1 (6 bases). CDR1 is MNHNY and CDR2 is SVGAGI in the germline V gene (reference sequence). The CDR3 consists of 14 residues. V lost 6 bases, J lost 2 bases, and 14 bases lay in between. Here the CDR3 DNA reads TGTGCCAGCAGGAACCGGGACACCCCCTACGAGCAGTACTTC. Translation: CASRNRDTPYEQYF.

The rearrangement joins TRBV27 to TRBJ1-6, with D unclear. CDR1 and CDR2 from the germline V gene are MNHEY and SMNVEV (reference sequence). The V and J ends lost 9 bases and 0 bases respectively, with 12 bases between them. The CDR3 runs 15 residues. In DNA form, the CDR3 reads TGTGCCAGTCGCCCCCCCAGCTCCTATAATTCACCCCTCCACTTT. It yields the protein CASRPPSSYNSPLHF.

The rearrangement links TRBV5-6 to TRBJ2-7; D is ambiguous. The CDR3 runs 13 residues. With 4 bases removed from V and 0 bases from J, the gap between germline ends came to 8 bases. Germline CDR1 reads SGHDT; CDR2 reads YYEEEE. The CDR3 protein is CASSPSGSYEQYF. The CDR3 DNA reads TGTGCCAGCAGCCCCTCAGGCTCCTACGAGCAGTACTTC.